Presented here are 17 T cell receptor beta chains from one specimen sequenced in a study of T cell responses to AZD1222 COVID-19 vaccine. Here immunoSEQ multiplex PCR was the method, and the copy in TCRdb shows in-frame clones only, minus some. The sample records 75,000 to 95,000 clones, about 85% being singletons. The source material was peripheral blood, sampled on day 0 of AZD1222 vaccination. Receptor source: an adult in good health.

The CDR3 reads CASSPGGRASTDTQYF. CDR3 nucleotides: TGTGCCAGCAGCCCCGGTGGACGGGCTAGCACAGATACGCAGTATTTT. The V and J genes are TRBV5-4 and TRBJ2-3, with D hard to call. Deletions cut 4 bases from V and 0 bases from J, with 15 bases between. This CDR3 has 16 residues. Germline V gene data show CDR1 as SGHNT and CDR2 as YYREEE (reference sequence).

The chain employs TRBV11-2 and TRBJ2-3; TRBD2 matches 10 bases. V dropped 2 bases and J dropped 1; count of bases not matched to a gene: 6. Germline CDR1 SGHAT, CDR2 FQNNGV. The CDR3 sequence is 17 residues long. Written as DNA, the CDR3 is TGTGCCAGCAGCTTATTCGTAACTAGCGGGGGCACAGATACGCAGTATTTT. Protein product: CASSLFVTSGGTDTQYF.

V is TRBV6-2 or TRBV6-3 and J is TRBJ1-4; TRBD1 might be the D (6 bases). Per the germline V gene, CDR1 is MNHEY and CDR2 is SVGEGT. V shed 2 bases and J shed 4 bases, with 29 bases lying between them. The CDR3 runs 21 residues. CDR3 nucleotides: TGTGCCAGCAGTTACGGACGTCGAAACGACGGACGGACAGATCTTAATGAAAAACTGTTTTTT. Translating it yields CASSYGRRNDGRTDLNEKLFF.

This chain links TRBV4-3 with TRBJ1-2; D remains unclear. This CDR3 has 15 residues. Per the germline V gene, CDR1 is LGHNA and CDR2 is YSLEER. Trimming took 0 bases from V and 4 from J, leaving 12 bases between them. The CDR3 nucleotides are TGCGCCAGCAGCCAAGAAAGTGGGCGGAGCTATGGCTACACCTTC. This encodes CASSQESGRSYGYTF.

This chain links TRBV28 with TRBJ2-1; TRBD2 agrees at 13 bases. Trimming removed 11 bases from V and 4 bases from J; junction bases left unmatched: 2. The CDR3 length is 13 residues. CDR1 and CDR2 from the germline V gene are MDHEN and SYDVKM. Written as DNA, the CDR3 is TGTGCCGGGACTAGCGGGACATACAATGAGCAGTTCTTC. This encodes CAGTSGTYNEQFF.

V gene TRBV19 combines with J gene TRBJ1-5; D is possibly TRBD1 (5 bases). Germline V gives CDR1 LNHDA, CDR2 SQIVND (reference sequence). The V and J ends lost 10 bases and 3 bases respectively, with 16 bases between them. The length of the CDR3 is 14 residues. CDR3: CATCEGNYNQPQHF. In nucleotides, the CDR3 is TGTGCCACCTGCGAGGGGAATTACAATCAGCCCCAGCATTTT.

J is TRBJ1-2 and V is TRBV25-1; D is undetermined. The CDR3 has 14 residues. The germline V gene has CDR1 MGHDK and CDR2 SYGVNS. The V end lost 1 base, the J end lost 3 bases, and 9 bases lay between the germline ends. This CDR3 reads CASSESGGHYGYTF. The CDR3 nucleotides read TGTGCCAGCAGTGAATCGGGTGGGCACTATGGCTACACCTTC.

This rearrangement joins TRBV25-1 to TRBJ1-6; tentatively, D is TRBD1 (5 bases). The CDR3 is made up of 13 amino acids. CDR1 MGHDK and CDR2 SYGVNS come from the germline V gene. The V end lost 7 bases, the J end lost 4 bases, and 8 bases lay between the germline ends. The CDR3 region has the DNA TGTGCCAGCACGACAGAATATAATTCACCCCTCCACTTT. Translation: CASTTEYNSPLHF.

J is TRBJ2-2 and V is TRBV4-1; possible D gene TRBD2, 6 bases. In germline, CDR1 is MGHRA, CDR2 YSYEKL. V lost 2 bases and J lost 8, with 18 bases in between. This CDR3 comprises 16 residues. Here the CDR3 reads CASSQPHGSWEGELFF. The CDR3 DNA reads TGCGCCAGCAGCCAACCCCACGGGAGCTGGGAGGGGGAGCTGTTTTTT.

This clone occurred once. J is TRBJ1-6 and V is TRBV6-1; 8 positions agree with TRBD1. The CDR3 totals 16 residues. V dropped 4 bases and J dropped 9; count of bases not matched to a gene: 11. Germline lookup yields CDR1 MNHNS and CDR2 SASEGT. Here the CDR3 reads CASSVRGQVNISPLHF. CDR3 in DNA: TGTGCCAGCAGTGTCAGGGGGCAGGTTAATATTTCACCCCTCCACTTT.

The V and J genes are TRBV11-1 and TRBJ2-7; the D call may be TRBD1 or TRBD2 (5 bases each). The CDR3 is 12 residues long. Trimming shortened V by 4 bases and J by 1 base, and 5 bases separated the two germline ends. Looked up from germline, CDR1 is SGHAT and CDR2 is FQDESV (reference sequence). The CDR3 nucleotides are TGTGCCAGCAGCTGGGGGTCCTACGAGCAGTACTTC. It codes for CASSWGSYEQYF.

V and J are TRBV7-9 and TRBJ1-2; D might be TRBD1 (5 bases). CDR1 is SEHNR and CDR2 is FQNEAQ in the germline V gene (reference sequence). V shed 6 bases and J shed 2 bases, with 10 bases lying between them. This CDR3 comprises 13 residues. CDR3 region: CASRRGWNYGYTF. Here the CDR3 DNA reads TGTGCCAGCAGGCGGGGGTGGAACTATGGCTACACCTTC.

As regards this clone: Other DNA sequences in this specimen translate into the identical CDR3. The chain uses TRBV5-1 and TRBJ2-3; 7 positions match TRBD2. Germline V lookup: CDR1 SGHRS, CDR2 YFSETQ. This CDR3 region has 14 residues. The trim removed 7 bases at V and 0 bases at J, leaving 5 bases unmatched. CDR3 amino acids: CASLRGGSTDTQYF. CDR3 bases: TGCGCCAGCCTACGCGGGGGTAGCACAGATACGCAGTATTTT.

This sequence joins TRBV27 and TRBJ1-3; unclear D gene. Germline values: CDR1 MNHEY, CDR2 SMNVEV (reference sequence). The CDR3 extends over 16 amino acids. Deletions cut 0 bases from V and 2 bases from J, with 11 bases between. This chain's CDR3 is CASSLSAGRTGNTIYF. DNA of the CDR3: TGTGCCAGCAGTTTATCTGCTGGGCGGACTGGAAACACCATATATTTT.

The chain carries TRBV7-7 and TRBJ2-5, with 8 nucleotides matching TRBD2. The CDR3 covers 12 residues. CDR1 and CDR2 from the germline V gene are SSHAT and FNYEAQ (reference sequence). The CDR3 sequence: CASGEDQETQYF. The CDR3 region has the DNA TGTGCTAGCGGGGAGGACCAAGAGACCCAGTACTTC.

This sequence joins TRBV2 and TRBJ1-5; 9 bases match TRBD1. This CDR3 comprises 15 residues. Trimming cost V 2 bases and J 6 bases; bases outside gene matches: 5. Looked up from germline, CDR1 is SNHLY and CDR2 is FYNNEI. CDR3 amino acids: CASSESNRGLQPQHF. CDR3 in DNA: TGTGCCAGCAGTGAAAGTAACAGGGGGCTTCAGCCCCAGCATTTT.

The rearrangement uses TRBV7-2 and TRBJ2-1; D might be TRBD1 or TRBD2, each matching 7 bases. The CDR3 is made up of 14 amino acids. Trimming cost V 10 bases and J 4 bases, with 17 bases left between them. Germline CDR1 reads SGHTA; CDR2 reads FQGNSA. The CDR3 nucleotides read TGTGCCACCGCAGGGGGGGCGCAATACAATGAGCAGTTCTTC. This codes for CATAGGAQYNEQFF.